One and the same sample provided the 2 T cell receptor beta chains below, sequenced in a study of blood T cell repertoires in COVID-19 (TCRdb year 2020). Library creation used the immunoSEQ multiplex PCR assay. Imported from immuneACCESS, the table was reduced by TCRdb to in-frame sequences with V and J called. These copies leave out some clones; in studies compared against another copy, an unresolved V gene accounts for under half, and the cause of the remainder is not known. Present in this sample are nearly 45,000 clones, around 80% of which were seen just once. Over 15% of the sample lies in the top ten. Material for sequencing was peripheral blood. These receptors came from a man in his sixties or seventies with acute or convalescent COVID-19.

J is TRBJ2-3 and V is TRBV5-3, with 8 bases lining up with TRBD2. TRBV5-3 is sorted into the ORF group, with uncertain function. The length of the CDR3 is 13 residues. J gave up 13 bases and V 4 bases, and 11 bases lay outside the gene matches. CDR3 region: CARSISGGDSEYF. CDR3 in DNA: TGTGCCAGAAGCATCTCCGGGGGGGATAGTGAGTATTTT.

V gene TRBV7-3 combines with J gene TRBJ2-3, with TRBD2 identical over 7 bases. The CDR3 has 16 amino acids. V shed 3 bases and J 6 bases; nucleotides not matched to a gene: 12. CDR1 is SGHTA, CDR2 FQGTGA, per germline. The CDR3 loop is CASSLKSGAPPDTQYF. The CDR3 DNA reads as TGTGCCAGCAGCTTGAAGAGCGGGGCGCCCCCCGATACGCAGTATTTT.